Below are 20 T cell receptor beta chains sequenced from a single sample in a study of blood T cell repertoires in COVID-19. The assay was immunoSEQ multiplex PCR, and TCRdb's table has in-frame clones only and misses some. The repertoire holds about 210,000 clones, 84% seen once, with about 10% in the top ten. The specimen was peripheral blood. The receptors were sampled from a woman at least 80 years old with COVID-19, enrolled during active disease.

The V call is TRBV5-6, the J call TRBJ1-4; 10 bases line up with TRBD1. The CDR3 is made up of 14 amino acids. CDR1 is SGHDT, CDR2 YYEEEE, per germline. The ends lost 3 bases at V and 8 bases at J; junction bases unmatched: 4. This CDR3 reads CASSWGTGDEKLFF. In DNA form, the CDR3 reads TGTGCCAGCAGCTGGGGGACAGGGGACGAAAAACTGTTTTTT.

The gene calls are TRBV6-5 and TRBJ1-1, with D perhaps TRBD1 (6 bases). CDR1 and CDR2 from the germline V gene are MNHEY and SVGAGI. V was clipped by 8 bases and J by 9 bases, with 22 bases between them. This CDR3 spans 14 amino acids. CDR3 region: CASGGQGLSNQAFF. In DNA, the CDR3 is TGTGCCAGCGGGGGCCAGGGACTAAGTAACCAAGCTTTCTTT.

The chain is built from TRBV18 and TRBJ1-1; perhaps TRBD1 as D (6 bases). This CDR3 contains 13 residues. Per the germline V gene, CDR1 is KGHSH and CDR2 is LQKENI. With 2 bases removed from V and 8 bases from J, the gap between germline ends came to 12 bases. The CDR3 DNA is TGTGCCAGCTCACCATGGCCAGGGGCCGAAGCTTTCTTT. It encodes CASSPWPGAEAFF.

The chain carries TRBV30 and TRBJ2-5, with 11 bases lining up with TRBD2. Germline CDR1 reads GTSNPN; CDR2 reads SVGIG (reference sequence). There are 15 residues in the CDR3. V trimming: 3 bases; J trimming: 4 bases; junction bases outside the gene matches: 7. The CDR3 reads CAWRLAGGPRETQYF. In nucleotides, the CDR3 is TGTGCCTGGAGATTAGCGGGGGGGCCGCGAGAGACCCAGTACTTC.

This clone was counted only a few times. The genes are TRBV5-1 and TRBJ1-3, with D possibly matching TRBD1 (5 bases). Germline V gene data show CDR1 as SGHRS and CDR2 as YFSETQ. The CDR3 runs 14 residues. V was cut by 4 bases and J by 3 bases, with 11 bases left in between. CDR3 amino acids: CASSPRGYGNTIYF. The CDR3 DNA is TGCGCCAGCAGCCCGCGGGGGTATGGAAACACCATATATTTT.

Of note for this clone: At one end the junction does not follow the germline gene, possibly because of a read error. The gene calls are TRBV7-7 and TRBJ2-3, with TRBD2 as a possible D gene (5 bases). The CDR3 has 13 amino acids. Germline V gene data show CDR1 as SSHAT and CDR2 as FNYEAQ (reference sequence). CDR3 nucleotide sequence: TGTGCTAGCAGCCCGAATCCGGGATCCGAGCAGTATTTT. This sequence encodes CASSPNPGSEQYF.

The table lists this clone with a count of one. V gene TRBV28 combines with J gene TRBJ1-2, with TRBD1 as a possible D gene (5 bases). CDR1 and CDR2 from the germline V gene are MDHEN and SYDVKM. CDR3 size: 14 residues. V was shortened by 7 bases and J by 5 bases, with 17 bases between the two germline ends. CDR3 in DNA: TGTGCCAGCACCCCCCCGGCGGGGACTTATGGCTACACCTTC. It encodes CASTPPAGTYGYTF.

The chain links TRBV10-3 to TRBJ1-5; D possibly corresponds to TRBD1 (6 bases). The CDR3 loop spans 13 amino acids. V gave up 3 bases and J gave up 7 bases, with 10 bases separating them. The V gene's germline CDR1 is ENHRY and CDR2 SYGVKD. CDR3 sequence (DNA): TGTGCCATCAGTGACAGGGGCCAGCAGCCCCAGCATTTT. This translates into CAISDRGQQPQHF.

The J gene is TRBJ2-1, the V gene TRBV19; 9 bases match TRBD2. The CDR3 length is 16 residues. The germline CDR1 and CDR2 sequences are LNHDA and SQIVND (reference sequence). The ends lost 3 bases at V and 3 bases at J; junction bases unmatched: 6. The CDR3 here is CASSMGTSLNYNEQFF. CDR3 DNA sequence: TGTGCCAGTAGTATGGGGACTAGCTTGAACTACAATGAGCAGTTCTTC. The entire variable domain, with the rest obtained from reference TRBV19 and TRBJ2-1, is as follows: DGGITQSPKYLFRKEGQNVTLSCEQNLNHDAMYWYRQDPGQGLRLIYYSQIVNDFQKGDIAEGYSVSREKKESFPLTVTSAQKNPTAFYLCASSMGTSLNYNEQFFGPGTRLTVL.

The chain combines TRBV5-6 with TRBJ1-5, with 10 bases identical to TRBD1. The germline gives CDR1 SGHDT, CDR2 YYEEEE. The CDR3 runs 17 residues. V dropped 1 base and J dropped 0; count of bases not matched to a gene: 4. In DNA, the CDR3 is TGTGCCAGCAGCTTGATTGGGACAGGGGATAGCAATCAGCCCCAGCATTTT. Translation gives CASSLIGTGDSNQPQHF.

This sequence joins TRBV11-3 and TRBJ1-6, with 7 bases matching TRBD1. The V and J ends lost 1 base and 0 bases, in that order; junction bases with no gene match: 12. This CDR3 contains 20 residues. The germline gives CDR1 SGHNT, CDR2 YENEEA. CDR3 nucleotides: TGTGCCAGCAGCTTAGCCCAACACGTACAGGGGAGCTCCTATAATTCACCCCTCCACTTT. It encodes CASSLAQHVQGSSYNSPLHF.

The J gene is TRBJ2-3, the V gene TRBV20-1; D remains ambiguous. CDR3 length equals 11 residues. The germline gives CDR1 DFQATT, CDR2 SNEGSKA (reference sequence). Trimming left V 5 bases short and J 4 bases short, with 7 bases between. The CDR3 region is CSASISDTQYF. The CDR3 coding sequence is TGCAGTGCTTCCATTTCAGATACGCAGTATTTT.

This sequence joins TRBV7-2 and TRBJ2-7, with 10 positions matching TRBD2. The junction had 3 bases not matched to a gene; V was cut back by 1 base and J by 3 bases. Germline CDR1 and CDR2: SGHTA and FQGNSA. CDR3 length equals 15 residues. The CDR3 region has the DNA TGTGCCAGCAGCTTAGGGGCTAGCGGGGGCTACGAGCAGTACGTC. Translation: CASSLGASGGYEQYV.

The chain recombines TRBV4-1 with TRBJ2-3; 8 bases are a match to TRBD2. The J segment lost 0 bases and the V segment lost 1 base, leaving 9 bases of the junction unmatched. The V gene's germline CDR1 is MGHRA and CDR2 YSYEKL. This CDR3 is built from 18 residues. As DNA, the CDR3 is TGCGCCAGCAGCCAAGCGGGGGGGGCCGGGTGGAGCACAGATACGCAGTATTTT. Amino acids: CASSQAGGAGWSTDTQYF.

The V and J genes are TRBV5-8 and TRBJ2-7; 9 bases map to TRBD1. Germline values: CDR1 SGHTS, CDR2 YDEGEE. V shed 3 bases and J 3 bases; nucleotides not matched to a gene: 7. This CDR3 is built from 15 residues. The chain's CDR3 is CASSSGTGLFYEQYF. The CDR3 nucleotides are TGTGCCAGCAGCTCCGGGACAGGGCTGTTCTACGAGCAGTACTTC.

The chain combines TRBV7-2 with TRBJ1-1; no firm D call. The germline CDR1 and CDR2 sequences are SGHTA and FQGNSA. The CDR3 is made up of 13 amino acids. V was trimmed by 1 base and J by 7 bases, leaving 10 bases between them. CDR3 nucleotides: TGTGCCAGCAGCTTAGGGTTGAGTAGTGAAGCTTTCTTT. Its protein product is CASSLGLSSEAFF.

Comment on this clone: The conserved phenylalanine or tryptophan normally closing the CDR3 is absent here, so this likely arose from a read error. The rearrangement joins TRBV19 to TRBJ1-2, with D hard to call. Trimming pared 4 bases from V and 3 bases from J, leaving 12 bases between. CDR1 LNHDA and CDR2 SQIVND come from the germline V gene (reference sequence). The CDR3 extends over 14 amino acids. CDR3 residues: CASSTSGGDYGYTL. CDR3 sequence (DNA): TGTGCCAGTAGTACCTCGGGAGGTGACTATGGCTACACCCTC.

This sequence joins TRBV13 and TRBJ2-1, with 8 bases fitting TRBD1. The germline gives CDR1 PRHDT, CDR2 FYEKMQ (reference sequence). V trimming: 3 bases; J trimming: 4 bases; junction bases outside the gene matches: 8. CDR3 length: 16 residues. The DNA for the CDR3 is TGTGCCAGCAGCTTCAAGGACAGGGTAAAGTACAATGAGCAGTTCTTC. It is translated as CASSFKDRVKYNEQFF.

The V gene is TRBV6-5, the J gene TRBJ1-6, with D tentatively TRBD1 (6 bases). Trimming removed 0 bases from V and 9 bases from J, with 12 bases in between. The CDR3 covers 15 residues. Germline CDR1 is MNHEY and CDR2 is SVGAGI. CDR3 region: CASSYSTGTSSPLHF. The CDR3, as DNA: TGTGCCAGCAGTTACTCAACAGGGACTAGTTCACCCCTCCACTTT.

The genes are TRBV5-1 and TRBJ2-7, with 9 bases fitting TRBD2. CDR3 length equals 14 residues. The trim removed 3 bases at V and 1 base at J, leaving 2 bases unmatched. Germline CDR1 SGHRS, CDR2 YFSETQ. CDR3 DNA sequence: TGCGCCAGCAGCTCGGGACTAGCTTCCTACGAGCAGTACTTC. Translated, it gives CASSSGLASYEQYF. Combining the CDR3 with reference TRBV5-1 and TRBJ2-7 gives the whole variable domain KAGVTQTPRYLIKTRGQQVTLSCSPISGHRSVSWYQQTPGQGLQFLFEYFSETQRNKGNFPGRFSGRQFSNSRSEMNVSTLELGDSALYLCASSSGLASYEQYFGPGTRLTVT.